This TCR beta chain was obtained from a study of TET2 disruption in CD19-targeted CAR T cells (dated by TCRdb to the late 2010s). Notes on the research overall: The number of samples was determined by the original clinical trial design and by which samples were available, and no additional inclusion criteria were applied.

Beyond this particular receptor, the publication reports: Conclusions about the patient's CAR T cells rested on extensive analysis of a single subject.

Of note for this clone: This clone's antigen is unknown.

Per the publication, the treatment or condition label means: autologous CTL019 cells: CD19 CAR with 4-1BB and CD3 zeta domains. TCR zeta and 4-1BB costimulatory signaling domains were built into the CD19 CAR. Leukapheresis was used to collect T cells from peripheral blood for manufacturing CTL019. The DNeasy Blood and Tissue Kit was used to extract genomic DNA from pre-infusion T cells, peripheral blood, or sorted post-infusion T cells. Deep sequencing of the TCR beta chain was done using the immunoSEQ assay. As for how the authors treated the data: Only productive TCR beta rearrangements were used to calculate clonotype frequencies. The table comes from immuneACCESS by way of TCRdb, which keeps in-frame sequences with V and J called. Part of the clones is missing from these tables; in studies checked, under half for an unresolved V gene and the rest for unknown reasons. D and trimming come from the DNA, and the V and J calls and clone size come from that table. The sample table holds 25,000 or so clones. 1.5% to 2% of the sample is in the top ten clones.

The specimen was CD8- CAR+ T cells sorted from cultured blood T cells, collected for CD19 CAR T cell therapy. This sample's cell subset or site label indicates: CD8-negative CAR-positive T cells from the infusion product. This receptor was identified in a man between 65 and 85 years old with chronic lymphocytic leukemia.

Partial CDR3 DNA: TGTGCCACCGGTCGGGGGTTCTCCTACGAG. It translates as CATGRGFSYE. The whole CDR3 sequence is CATGRGFSYEQYF. The chain couples TRBV2 to TRBJ2-7; D gene: possibly TRBD2, on 6 matching bases. The read is 3 residues too short to cover the CDR3 end, so that end is filled in from the germline J gene. Reading the germline V gene gives CDR1 SNHLY and CDR2 FYNNEI. The V and J ends are trimmed by 10 bases and 0 bases, leaving 13 bases between them. The CDR3 has 13 amino acids, counting the end cysteine and phenylalanine. Of the CDR3's DNA, 30 bases were read; they are in frame from base 1. Extended through the reference TRBV2 and TRBJ2-7 proteins, this CDR3 yields the full variable domain: EPEVTQTPSHQVTQMGQEVILRCVPISNHLYFYWYRQILGQKVEFLVSFYNNEISEKSEIFDDQFSVERPDGSNFTLKIRSTKLEDSAMYFCATGRGFSYEQYFGPGTRLTVT.